This TCR beta chain was sequenced in a study of cytomegalovirus exposure and HLA in healthy donors (dated by TCRdb to about 2017). About the study as a whole: An earlier analysis of 587 of the donors reported 250 to 300 Gb of sequence data and some 100 million unique TCR beta sequences from 150 million to 200 million T cells. An early release covering about 600 HLA-typed donors comprised about 300 gigabases of sequencing data and around 80 million unique TCR sequences. Among the roughly 390 genotyped donors, about 83% belonged to the genetic ancestry cluster associated with self-reported Caucasian donors. The aim of the study was to test whether cataloging public T cell receptors could identify signatures of past pathogen exposure. The study profiled the T cell repertoires of more than 500 subjects by immunosequencing and related them to cytomegalovirus serostatus. In addition to the first cohort of about 650 subjects, a separate validation cohort of over 90 different subjects was used. High-throughput TCR immunosequencing, statistical association of individual TCRs with disease status, and machine learning were combined to predict cytomegalovirus infection status. A later analysis re-analyzed previously published TCR beta repertoires from roughly 690 donors and added high-resolution HLA genotyping to study TCR occurrence patterns. The later analysis used no new phenotypic data to find candidate immune exposures, relying instead on TCR beta sequences and their occurrence across donors. To decide whether each TCR beta V gene segment behaved as functional or pseudogenic, an earlier analysis of some 600 of the donors relied on high-throughput TCR beta sequencing. Donor age, sex, ethnicity and CMV serostatus were collected together with the repertoire data. Genome-wide SNP genotypes for about three fifths of the roughly 670 donors were used in a later genetic analysis, which treated that subset as a discovery cohort. All discovery cohort repertoires had been generated using a single sequencing platform. HLA typing covered class I and class II loci at four-digit resolution. Typing coverage differed by locus: A, B, C, DRB1 and DQB1 were typed in about 620-630 donors, DQA1 in about 500, DPA1 in over 600, and DPB1 in roughly 450. Roughly 5 DR-DQ haplotypes were handled as single units for association and clustering, since linkage in the cohort was strong. Among around 400 genotyped donors of the cohort, an average of approximately 240,000 unique TCR beta nucleotide sequences were sequenced per donor, roughly 20% of them non-productive. Overall study results and their limits: Because counts were too low, 15 to 20 rarely observed V segments, including chromosome 9 orphons, were left out of the earlier analysis of 500 to 650 of the donors. In a later analysis, HLA-associated TCR beta chains showed more clonal expansion and lower generation probabilities than non-associated chains that were equally common. According to a later analysis, parvovirus B19, influenza, CMV and Epstein-Barr virus appeared linked to several top co-occurrence clusters. The sequencing pipeline was judged likely to have produced a cluster of highly shared sequence variants as a technical artifact. According to a later analysis, TCR association rates differed among HLA loci, with DRB1 alleles showing the most associated TCRs and HLA-C alleles showing the fewest. According to the authors, the approach could potentially be generalized to other disease states and immunological phenotypes. When HLA alleles, especially DR and DQ, strongly co-occurred, attributing TCR associations to individual alleles was difficult. A total of about 150 TCR beta chains were listed by the study as associated with cytomegalovirus. Cytomegalovirus status was reported to be diagnosed by the classifier with high specificity and sensitivity in both the original and validation cohorts. In an earlier analysis of about 600 of the donors, most TCR beta V segments appeared in productive rearrangements about 90% or about 30% of the time, broadly matching IMGT annotations. A further reported finding was that TCR beta sequences accurately predicted the HLA-A and HLA-B alleles for most subjects in the first cohort. The 87-base-pair reads could not distinguish some IMGT-functional V segments, including TRBV6-2 and TRBV6-3, so those segments were excluded. Linkage disequilibrium might explain the correlated functional status among segregating V segments, but an unknown experimental factor could not be excluded. HLA typing was unavailable for some donors at each locus, so association tests used only the typed subset. A later genetic analysis associated a missense DCLRE1C variant with V-gene and J-gene trimming of TCR beta chains, and an independent cohort replicated the association. Specific HLA alleles were associated with some 15,000 TCR beta sequences at a false discovery rate of 0.05 in a later analysis. CMV serostatus was the only immune exposure information available for the cohort. The presence/absence analyses assumed that sequencing depth was roughly uniform across donors, and that assumption may not be true. Only TCR beta chains were sequenced in this cohort, and the absence of alpha or paired-chain data limited detectable features. Most TCR sequences were seen in very few donors, while some public TCRs were found in many individuals. According to a later genetic analysis, donors in an Asian-associated ancestry cluster had fewer N-insertions in productive TCRs than the approximately 650-donor mean. In vitro tests confirmed that a few of the cytomegalovirus-associated TCR beta chains recognize cytomegalovirus antigens. In a later analysis, most CMV-associated TCR beta chains were found to appear HLA-restricted, with HLA associations seemingly driven largely by CMV exposure.

The cohort was made up of under 800 healthy bone marrow donors. All cohort members were sampled while nominally healthy, although unrecorded immune exposures were likely present. The donor was CMV seronegative and was included in the group of approximately 350 seronegative cohort members. A peripheral blood sample was provided by each donor, and peripheral blood mononuclear cells were used for TCR beta sequencing. Genomic DNA extraction from the blood cell samples was performed with the Qiagen DNeasy Blood Extraction Kit. As for this clone: The clone's antigen remains unknown.

Taken from the germline V gene (reference sequence), the CDR1 and CDR2 loops are LNHNV and YYDKDF. The CDR3 numbers 14 residues from cysteine through phenylalanine. Only the CDR3 part of the read is kept: 42 bases, read in frame from the first base. Ends trimmed: V by 3 bases, J by 4 bases; bases unmatched to a gene: 3. Library prep was done by the immunoSEQ multiplex PCR assay. A mixture of 60 forward primers for TCR Vbeta segments and 13 reverse primers for TCR Jbeta segments was used in the multiplex PCR. Amplification of the CDR3 region of rearranged TCR beta genes was performed with a multiplex PCR assay on genomic DNA. The amplified TCR beta libraries were sequenced on the Illumina HiSeq System as 87-base-pair reads. As for the authors' bioinformatics: A later analysis tallied about 77 million unique TCR beta chains across the roughly 610 repertoires, and approximately 11 million of those chains were shared by two or more donors. To remove PCR and sequencing errors, raw reads were error-corrected and collapsed into unique sequences using a nearest-neighbor algorithm that merged closely related sequences. CDR3 sequences were aligned to IMGT reference sequences to assign V, D and J gene segments. For a sequence to be retained, a match of at least six nucleotides to both a V gene segment and a J gene segment was required. Rearrangements were classified as productive when the CDR3 lacked stop codons and remained in frame with V and J, and all other rearrangements were classified as non-productive. Following IMGT convention, CDR3 was defined as the stretch from the second conserved V-encoded cysteine to the conserved J-encoded phenylalanine. In an earlier analysis of 550 to 650 of the donors, sequences lacking an unambiguous match to a single V gene segment were excluded. In an earlier analysis of 587 of the donors, a V segment was called functional when productive rearrangements were above 56.7%, and segregating when the standard deviation between donors exceeded 5%. A statistical classification framework was developed to diagnose cytomegalovirus status using the catalog of TCR beta chain sequences. In a later analysis, TCR nucleotide sequences were compared against IMGT/GENE-DB human TR gene sequences so that V and J genes could be assigned. Using the TCRdist pipeline, a later analysis assigned CDR3 sequences along with most-parsimonious VDJ recombination scenarios. In a later analysis, each TCR beta chain was defined by its CDR3 amino acid sequence together with its V-gene family, and reads lacking a unique V-gene family were excluded. To address suspected cross-contamination and a sequencing artifact, a later analysis removed around 590 highly shared, low-generation-probability nucleotide sequences. In a later analysis, a clonal expansion index for each public chain was calculated from normalized within-repertoire ranks of inferred template counts. In a later analysis, generation probabilities were computed with a VDJ recombination model fitted to out-of-frame rearrangements, and the resulting probabilities were checked against IGoR. In a later analysis, hypergeometric tests were used to score TCR-TCR, TCR-HLA and TCR-CMV co-occurrence, with a repertoire-size bias correction applied to TCR pairs. In a later analysis, false discovery rates were estimated by permuting HLA or CMV assignments 20 times. A later analysis grouped co-occurring TCRs with DBSCAN, adding TCRdist sequence similarity when clustering within HLA-allele-positive subsets. Repertoires with fewer than 30,000 or more than 120,000 public chains, plus five repertoires with anomalous nucleotide sharing, were excluded from co-occurrence clustering. The immuneACCESS repertoire file appears here via TCRdb, limited to in-frame rearrangements. These files lack a portion of the clones; in checked studies, under half of the deficit traces to unresolved V genes, and the cause of the others is not known. V and J calls and clone size follow that table, whereas D and trimming were derived from the DNA. The table for this sample records around 100,000 clones. 3% to 3.5% of the sample goes to the ten largest clones.

The sequencing input was PBMCs. The sequence was obtained from a man aged 40-49 years in good health and CMV-seronegative. The sequence links TRBV15 to TRBJ2-3; 8 of the junction bases match TRBD1. The DNA sequence is given as TGTGCCACCAGCAGCGACAGGGGTGCAGATACGCAGTATTTT. Its translation is CATSSDRGADTQYF.